The subject of this entry is one T cell receptor beta chain. Its specificity is unknown. Using immunoSEQ multiplex PCR, the repertoire was profiled, and TCRdb retains in-frame clones only, with some absent. The repertoire holds roughly 50,000 clones, with 91% as singletons. The data originate from a study of graft-versus-host responses after intestinal transplantation. At the level of the study: Recipients uniformly received anti-thymocyte globulin induction, followed by tacrolimus and steroids for three to four years. Study observations and caveats: High graft-versus-host to host-versus-graft T cell clonal ratios marked allografts of patients with graft-donor macrochimerism.

The starting material was PBMCs, obtained roughly 660 days after intestinal transplant. This receptor was obtained from a human patient who received an intestinal transplant, so some T cells may come from the graft donor.

CDR3 nucleotides: TGTGCCAGCAGCGTAGGGGCCGCCCCCCAGGACGAGCAGTACTTC. The encoded protein is CASSVGAAPQDEQYF. The J gene is TRBJ2-7, the V gene TRBV9; D is unclear. This CDR3 comprises 15 residues. Germline CDR1 SGDLS, CDR2 YYNGEE. The germline V and J ends were trimmed by 0 bases and 5 bases, with 15 bases remaining between them.